The 21 T cell receptor beta chains presented below share a single source sample, sequenced in a study of cytomegalovirus exposure and HLA in healthy donors. PCR used 60 Vbeta primers and 13 Jbeta primers. Data came from immunoSEQ multiplex PCR; TCRdb stores just in-frame clones and leaves some out. This sample has about 130,000 clones, with more than 15% found just once. What was sequenced was PBMCs. The receptors were gathered from a female donor in good health and CMV-seropositive.

This clone has just a few counts. The V gene is TRBV5-1, the J gene TRBJ2-1, with TRBD2 matching 8 bases. The CDR3 length is 13 residues. The V and J ends lost 5 bases and 6 bases, in that order; junction bases with no gene match: 4. Germline CDR1 is SGHRS and CDR2 is YFSETQ. This CDR3 reads CASSYREGNEQFF. The CDR3 region has the DNA TGCGCCAGCAGTTACCGGGAGGGCAATGAGCAGTTCTTC. Filled out from reference TRBV5-1 and TRBJ2-1, the complete variable domain reads KAGVTQTPRYLIKTRGQQVTLSCSPISGHRSVSWYQQTPGQGLQFLFEYFSETQRNKGNFPGRFSGRQFSNSRSEMNVSTLELGDSALYLCASSYREGNEQFFGPGTRLTVL.

This rearrangement joins TRBV30 to TRBJ2-7; weak D call: TRBD1 (5 bases). The germline gives CDR1 GTSNPN, CDR2 SVGIG (reference sequence). CDR3 length: 14 residues. Between the trimmed V and J ends, which lost 3 bases and 2 bases, there was a span of 14 bases. The CDR3 region has the DNA TGTGCCTGGAGATCGAACAGGTCCCCCTACGAGCAGTACTTC. Translation: CAWRSNRSPYEQYF.

Only a few counts were recorded for this clone. V gene TRBV4-3 combines with J gene TRBJ2-2, with 7 bases matching TRBD2. This CDR3 has 16 amino acids. The trim removed 1 base at V and 4 bases at J, leaving 6 bases unmatched. Germline V gene sequence: CDR1 LGHNA, CDR2 YSLEER. CDR3 nucleotide sequence: TGCGCCAGCAGCCAAGGGACTAGTTACGGCACCGGGGAGCTGTTTTTT. Residues: CASSQGTSYGTGELFF.

This clone was observed a handful of times. CDR3 coding DNA: TGCGCCAGCAGCCAACGACTAGCGGGGGTTGGAACTAGCACAGATACGCAGTATTTT. Protein: CASSQRLAGVGTSTDTQYF. The V call is TRBV4-3, the J call TRBJ2-3; TRBD2 matches at 12 bases. The CDR3 is 19 residues long. The V gene end was trimmed by 2 bases and the J gene end by 0 bases; junction bases not matched to a gene: 9. CDR1 LGHNA and CDR2 YSLEER come from the germline V gene.

This clone turned up a few times. In DNA, the CDR3 is TGTGCCAGCAGCTTGTACAGGGGTAGGAGATCACCCCTCCACTTT. This sequence encodes CASSLYRGRRSPLHF. The chain couples TRBV7-2 to TRBJ1-6, with 7 bases matching TRBD1. Trimming took 3 bases from V and 10 from J; bases not matched to a gene: 9. There are 15 residues in the CDR3. The germline V gene encodes CDR1 SGHTA and CDR2 FQGNSA.

The V gene is TRBV10-3, the J gene TRBJ1-1; a weak D match, TRBD1 (5 bases). This CDR3 spans 14 amino acids. From germline, CDR1 is ENHRY and CDR2 SYGVKD. Trimming removed 5 bases at V and 5 bases at J, with 15 bases between. The CDR3: CAISPNQGRTEAFF. The DNA for the CDR3 is TGTGCCATCAGTCCAAACCAGGGTAGGACTGAAGCTTTCTTT.

This chain links TRBV27 with TRBJ2-2, with TRBD1 matching over 9 bases. The CDR3 totals 16 residues. V shed 0 bases and J 8 bases; nucleotides not matched to a gene: 7. Germline CDR1 and CDR2: MNHEY and SMNVEV (reference sequence). The CDR3 is CASSLSWTGDRGELFF. The CDR3 nucleotides are TGTGCCAGCAGTTTATCCTGGACAGGGGATAGAGGGGAGCTGTTTTTT.

There are a few counts of this clone. The gene calls are TRBV5-1 and TRBJ1-2, with a tentative D call TRBD1 (6 bases). The germline V and J ends were trimmed by 4 bases and 2 bases, with 9 bases remaining between them. Per germline, CDR1 SGHRS and CDR2 YFSETQ. This CDR3 contains 13 residues. The CDR3 region is CASSPDRNYGYTF. CDR3 DNA sequence: TGCGCCAGCAGCCCAGACAGGAACTATGGCTACACCTTC.

A few counts support this clone. The chain joins TRBV19 to TRBJ2-7; 8 bases agree with TRBD2. Germline values: CDR1 LNHDA, CDR2 SQIVND (reference sequence). V lost 5 bases and J lost 1; bases outside the gene matches: 7. The CDR3 totals 15 residues. The CDR3 DNA sequence: TGTGCCAGTAGTCCCCGACTAGCGAGTTCCTACGAGCAGTACTTC. It translates to CASSPRLASSYEQYF.

In this sample, this clone turned up a few times. The chain combines TRBV18 with TRBJ1-5, with TRBD1 as a possible D gene (5 bases). This CDR3 region has 13 residues. Germline values: CDR1 KGHSH, CDR2 LQKENI. V lost 3 bases, J lost 4 bases, and 7 bases lay in between. CDR3 DNA sequence: TGTGCCAGCTCACCGCAGGGAAATCAGCCCCAGCATTTT. Its protein product is CASSPQGNQPQHF.

This rearrangement joins TRBV5-1 to TRBJ1-6; no clear D gene. V was trimmed by 0 bases and J by 4 bases, leaving 11 bases between them. CDR1 SGHRS and CDR2 YFSETQ come from the germline V gene. The CDR3 is made up of 16 amino acids. The CDR3 protein is CASSLDSFAYNSPLHF. Here the CDR3 DNA reads TGCGCCAGCAGCTTGGACAGCTTTGCGTATAATTCACCCCTCCACTTT.

This clone was seen only a few times. The chain carries TRBV7-2 and TRBJ2-7; 9 nucleotides line up with TRBD1. Germline V gives CDR1 SGHTA, CDR2 FQGNSA. The CDR3 totals 16 residues. J was trimmed by 2 bases and V by 3 bases; bases with no gene match: 8. In DNA, the CDR3 is TGTGCCAGCAGCTTCCGATGGGGACAGGGACCCTACGAGCAGTACTTC. It translates to CASSFRWGQGPYEQYF.

About this clone: This sample also contains other DNA sequences that code for the same CDR3. The chain combines TRBV6-5 with TRBJ1-6; possibly TRBD1 for D (6 bases). Trimming cost V 6 bases and J 13 bases, with 19 bases left between them. This CDR3 is built from 14 residues. Per germline, CDR1 MNHEY and CDR2 SVGAGI. The CDR3 DNA is TGTGCCAGCAGCACCGACAGGCTGATACCCCCCCTCCACTTT. It translates to CASSTDRLIPPLHF.

The chain employs TRBV28 and TRBJ2-7, with D maybe TRBD1 (6 bases). Germline values: CDR1 MDHEN, CDR2 SYDVKM. The CDR3 consists of 14 residues. Trimming removed 6 bases from V and 0 bases from J, with 12 bases in between. This CDR3 is CASRPATGSYEQYF. Written as DNA, the CDR3 is TGTGCCAGCAGGCCCGCGACAGGCTCCTACGAGCAGTACTTC.

This clone has only a few counts. J is TRBJ2-5 and V is TRBV7-2; 7 nucleotides align to TRBD2. Germline trimming cut 4 bases from V and 9 bases from J; bases unmatched to any gene: 17. The length of the CDR3 is 16 residues. Looked up from germline, CDR1 is SGHTA and CDR2 is FQGNSA. The CDR3 here is CASSSGGHHQPGAQYF. CDR3 coding DNA: TGTGCCAGCAGCTCGGGGGGTCACCACCAACCGGGGGCCCAGTACTTC.

This chain uses TRBV28 with TRBJ2-3, with a weak D call TRBD2 (6 bases). Germline CDR1 and CDR2: MDHEN and SYDVKM. Trimming cost V 2 bases and J 7 bases, with 16 bases left between them. The CDR3 extends over 15 amino acids. The CDR3 DNA is TGTGCCAGCAGTTTAAGTCCCCCAGCGGGCTATACGCAGTATTTT. Translation gives CASSLSPPAGYTQYF.

V is TRBV6-5 and J is TRBJ2-1, with D unclear. This CDR3 is built from 13 residues. V was cut by 0 bases and J by 10 bases, with 10 bases left in between. Germline CDR1 reads MNHEY; CDR2 reads SVGAGI. As DNA, the CDR3 is TGTGCCAGCAGTTACTCGGCAGACTTAGAGCAGTTCTTC. Protein product: CASSYSADLEQFF.

The chain combines TRBV10-1 with TRBJ2-1; TRBD1 might be the D (5 bases). Germline loops: CDR1 WNHNN, CDR2 SYGVQD (reference sequence). There are 14 residues in the CDR3. V was clipped by 4 bases and J by 8 bases, with 15 bases between them. The CDR3 protein is CASSGAGYFYEQFF. CDR3 nucleotide sequence: TGCGCCAGCAGTGGGGCAGGGTATTTCTATGAGCAGTTCTTC.

The chain is built from TRBV4-3 and TRBJ2-3; 8 bases align to TRBD2. Germline V CDR1 and CDR2: LGHNA, YSLEER. V dropped 0 bases and J dropped 4; count of bases not matched to a gene: 3. CDR3 size: 15 residues. The CDR3 sequence: CASSQDAGGADTQYF. The CDR3, as DNA: TGCGCCAGCAGCCAAGATGCCGGGGGGGCAGATACGCAGTATTTT.

This clone has only a few counts. The chain uses TRBV28 and TRBJ2-7; the D gene is possibly TRBD2 (6 bases). Germline V lookup: CDR1 MDHEN, CDR2 SYDVKM. The CDR3 covers 14 residues. The V end lost 7 bases, the J end lost 7 bases, and 20 bases lay between the germline ends. The CDR3 loop is CASTAPWGAGEQYF. For the CDR3, the DNA is TGTGCCAGCACCGCGCCCTGGGGCGCGGGAGAGCAGTACTTC.

This clone was seen a few times. This chain uses TRBV4-1 with TRBJ2-5, with D possibly matching TRBD1 (6 bases). The CDR3 consists of 16 residues. Germline V lookup: CDR1 MGHRA, CDR2 YSYEKL. V lost 0 bases and J 4 bases, leaving 15 bases between the germline ends. CDR3 region: CASSQEQGESRETQYF. CDR3 sequence (DNA): TGCGCCAGCAGCCAAGAACAGGGAGAGTCCAGAGAGACCCAGTACTTC.